The source of this T cell receptor beta chain is a study of blood T cell repertoires in COVID-19. The length of the CDR3 is 12 residues. This table comes from immunoSEQ multiplex PCR, and its TCRdb copy is limited to in-frame clones, with some not included. The sample consists of roughly 210,000 clones, approximately 80% of them appearing once. On this clone: A junction end diverges from the germline sequence, so it may reflect a read error.

The rearrangement uses TRBV12-3 or TRBV12-4 and TRBJ2-7, with TRBD1 matching over 9 bases. The sequenced sample consisted of peripheral blood. The source is a woman at least 80 years old with COVID-19, enrolled during active disease. This CDR3 is CASSSSGTGFLF. The CDR3 DNA sequence: TGTGCCAGCAGTTCCTCCGGGACAGGGTTCCTCTTC.